These 22 T cell receptor beta chains were all obtained from the same sample, sequenced in a study of patients and donors after allogeneic stem cell transplantation. TCRdb ran MiXCR on the RT-PCR reads and lists one entry per CDR3 protein. The table shows roughly 880,000 distinct CDR3 sequences, with approximately 18% occurring only once. Sequenced sample: blood, either unsorted or a sorted T cell fraction (not recorded which). Source of these receptors: a human donor who was either an allogeneic HSCT recipient or a stem cell or donor lymphocyte infusion donor (not recorded which). It is not recorded whose cells these are; they may come from a transplant donor.

This clonotype was observed a few times. The genes are TRBV19 and TRBJ2-1; 11 positions agree with TRBD2. The CDR3 runs to 16 residues. CDR1 LNHDA and CDR2 SQIVND come from the germline V gene (reference sequence). V was clipped by 5 bases and J by 0 bases; unmatched bases: 3. CDR3 amino acids: CASSVTSGTSYNEQFF. CDR3 coding DNA: TGTGCCAGTAGTGTGACTAGCGGGACCTCCTACAATGAGCAGTTCTTC. Based on the CDR3 plus reference TRBV19 and TRBJ2-1, the full variable domain is DGGITQSPKYLFRKEGQNVTLSCEQNLNHDAMYWYRQDPGQGLRLIYYSQIVNDFQKGDIAEGYSVSREKKESFPLTVTSAQKNPTAFYLCASSVTSGTSYNEQFFGPGTRLTVL.

This clonotype was counted many times. One end of the junction fails to match germline, which may point to a read error. CDR3 in amino acids: CASSLGLSSYEQYF. The CDR3 region has the DNA TGTGCCAGCAGTTTAGGGTTATCATCCTACGAGCAGTACTTC. The chain couples TRBV5-1 to TRBJ2-7; D gene unclear. The CDR3 contains 14 residues. Germline loops: CDR1 SGHRS, CDR2 YFSETQ.

The chain recombines TRBV20-1 with TRBJ1-2; 11 positions match TRBD1. V lost 2 bases and J lost 4; bases outside the gene matches: 6. Looked up from germline, CDR1 is DFQATT and CDR2 is SNEGSKA (reference sequence). CDR3 length equals 15 residues. The CDR3 DNA sequence: TGCAGTGCTAGACCCGGGACAGGGGGTGCCTATGGCTACACCTTC. This translates into CSARPGTGGAYGYTF.

The J gene is TRBJ2-1, the V gene TRBV5-6, with D uncertain. Trimming left V 5 bases short and J 5 bases short, with 17 bases between. From germline, CDR1 is SGHDT and CDR2 YYEEEE. This CDR3 contains 15 residues. The CDR3 DNA sequence: TGTGCCAGCAGAAGAGACGGAAGGCCTAACAATGAGCAGTTCTTC. This translates into CASRRDGRPNNEQFF.

The J gene is TRBJ2-2, the V gene TRBV6-2 or TRBV6-3; D remains unclear. CDR3 length equals 15 residues. Looked up from germline, CDR1 is MNHEY and CDR2 is SVGEGT. Trimming removed 4 bases at V and 7 bases at J, with 16 bases between. CDR3 nucleotide sequence: TGTGCCAGCAGTTTCCGCCCCAACATAGGCGGGGAGCTGTTTTTT. It encodes CASSFRPNIGGELFF.

This rearrangement joins TRBV12-3 or TRBV12-4 to TRBJ1-3; D unresolved. Trimming cost V 6 bases and J 2 bases, with 11 bases left between them. CDR3 size: 14 residues. The chain's CDR3 is CASRGRRAGNTIYF. The CDR3 nucleotides are TGTGCCAGCAGGGGCAGGCGGGCTGGAAACACCATATATTTT.

This clonotype was recorded a few times. The V call is TRBV7-8, the J call TRBJ1-2; 7 positions agree with TRBD1. The CDR3 totals 16 residues. Germline V gene lookup returns CDR1 SGHVS and CDR2 FQNEAQ. With V trimmed by 1 base and J by 7 bases, 12 bases remained unmatched. The CDR3 sequence is CASSLVLGTAPSGYTF. The CDR3 nucleotides are TGTGCCAGCAGCTTAGTCCTCGGGACAGCCCCCAGTGGCTACACCTTC.

This clonotype was counted between two and nine times. The gene calls are TRBV5-1 and TRBJ1-1; a weak D match, TRBD1 (5 bases). There are 15 residues in the CDR3. V lost 4 bases, J lost 4 bases, and 17 bases lay in between. CDR1 is SGHRS and CDR2 is YFSETQ in the germline V gene. CDR3 nucleotide sequence: TGCGCCAGCAGCGGCGGCTCAGGGTGGGGCACTGAAGCTTTCTTT. This translates into CASSGGSGWGTEAFF.

The chain links TRBV7-8 to TRBJ2-1; no clear D gene. V shed 3 bases and J shed 0 bases, with 12 bases lying between them. The CDR3 totals 16 residues. Germline lookup yields CDR1 SGHVS and CDR2 FQNEAQ. The CDR3 here is CASSFSTISSYNEQFF. DNA of the CDR3: TGTGCCAGCAGCTTCTCAACTATAAGCTCCTACAATGAGCAGTTCTTC.

The chain uses TRBV3-1 and TRBJ2-5, with TRBD2 matching over 8 bases. Germline loops: CDR1 LGHDT, CDR2 YNNKEL (reference sequence). Trimming took 0 bases from V and 1 from J; bases not matched to a gene: 4. The CDR3 totals 16 residues. CDR3 amino acids: CASSQDPGGAQETQYF. The CDR3 DNA reads TGTGCCAGCAGCCAAGATCCGGGAGGGGCCCAAGAGACCCAGTACTTC.

V is TRBV9 and J is TRBJ1-1; TRBD1 matches 10 bases. V shed 3 bases, J shed 6 bases, and the junction held 17 bases outside the gene matches. Per the germline V gene, CDR1 is SGDLS and CDR2 is YYNGEE. This CDR3 has 18 amino acids. DNA for the CDR3: TGTGCCAGCAGCGGGGTCCGGGACAGGGGATCCGGGGGGTCTGAAGCTTTCTTT. It specifies CASSGVRDRGSGGSEAFF.

CDR3 DNA sequence: TGCAGTGCTAGACGGCGAAACTCCTACGAGCAGTACTTC. Protein product: CSARRRNSYEQYF. This chain uses TRBV20-1 with TRBJ2-7; D uncertain. V was cut by 2 bases and J by 0 bases, with 8 bases left in between. Germline assignment: CDR1 DFQATT and CDR2 SNEGSKA (reference sequence). CDR3 length: 13 residues.

In this sample, this clonotype turned up a few times. The gene calls are TRBV6-1 and TRBJ1-2; 10 bases align to TRBD1. Looked up from germline, CDR1 is MNHNS and CDR2 is SASEGT. The V and J ends lost 5 bases and 3 bases, in that order; junction bases with no gene match: 6. The CDR3 is made up of 15 amino acids. The CDR3 reads CASSRTGTGDYGYTF. The DNA of the CDR3 is TGTGCCAGCAGTCGCACCGGGACAGGGGACTATGGCTACACCTTC.

The chain is built from TRBV20-1 and TRBJ2-7; 12 nucleotides align to TRBD2. The CDR3 is 15 residues long. Germline CDR1 and CDR2: DFQATT and SNEGSKA (reference sequence). With 3 bases clipped from V and 3 bases from J, the junction kept 6 bases outside the gene matches. The CDR3 DNA sequence: TGCAGTGCTAGGACCCTAGCGGGAGGGGTCTACGAGCAGTACTTC. Protein product: CSARTLAGGVYEQYF.

This clonotype was recorded a few times. J is TRBJ2-1 and V is TRBV12-3 or TRBV12-4, with 10 bases matching TRBD2. The V gene end was trimmed by 5 bases and the J gene end by 3 bases; junction bases not matched to a gene: 4. The CDR3 contains 15 residues. The DNA of the CDR3 is TGTGCCAGCAGTGGGGAGCGGGAGGGCTACAATGAGCAGTTCTTC. Its translation is CASSGEREGYNEQFF.

The rearrangement uses TRBV10-3 and TRBJ2-1; D might be TRBD1 (6 bases). The germline gives CDR1 ENHRY, CDR2 SYGVKD. V lost 0 bases and J 5 bases, leaving 8 bases between the germline ends. The CDR3 runs to 14 residues. The CDR3 reads CAISESRGNNEQFF. DNA for the CDR3: TGTGCCATCAGTGAGTCAAGGGGGAACAATGAGCAGTTCTTC.

This rearrangement joins TRBV6-1 to TRBJ1-6; D remains ambiguous. The CDR3 length is 18 residues. CDR1 is MNHNS, CDR2 SASEGT, per germline. Trimming cost V 6 bases and J 0 bases, with 18 bases left between them. CDR3 in amino acids: CASSRSGRSSSYNSPLHF. Here the CDR3 DNA reads TGTGCCAGCAGCCGGTCCGGACGCTCAAGCTCCTATAATTCACCCCTCCACTTT.

V and J are TRBV30 and TRBJ1-1, with D maybe TRBD1 (5 bases). Germline CDR1 GTSNPN, CDR2 SVGIG (reference sequence). The CDR3 has 12 residues. The ends were cut back, 1 base at V and 6 bases at J, with 9 bases in the middle. The CDR3 DNA reads as TGTGCCTGGAGTGGGCGGGGGGCTGAAGCTTTCTTT. It specifies CAWSGRGAEAFF.

The V and J genes are TRBV6-5 and TRBJ2-7, with 7 bases aligning to TRBD1. Unmatched junction bases numbered 14, after V lost 2 bases and J lost 7 bases. Germline CDR1 reads MNHEY; CDR2 reads SVGAGI. This CDR3 has 16 amino acids. As DNA, the CDR3 is TGTGCCAGCAGTTACCCGACAGGGTCGGGGATCTGGGAGCAGTACTTC. This codes for CASSYPTGSGIWEQYF.

For the CDR3, the DNA is TGTGCCAGCAGTTTGGGACAGGGCTTCAACACTGAAGCTTTCTTT. As protein: CASSLGQGFNTEAFF. This chain uses TRBV12-3 or TRBV12-4 with TRBJ1-1; 9 positions match TRBD1. The CDR3 has 15 residues. Unmatched junction bases numbered 4, after V lost 3 bases and J lost 2 bases.

This clonotype was counted between two and nine times. V usage is TRBV29-1 and J usage is TRBJ2-5; D possibly corresponds to TRBD1 (5 bases). The V gene lost 0 bases and the J gene lost 7 bases, with 12 bases spanning the gap. The CDR3 spans 13 residues. CDR1 is SQVTM and CDR2 is ANQGSEA in the germline V gene. CDR3 coding DNA: TGCAGCGTTGAAGATCGGATGGGGCGGACCCAGTACTTC. As protein: CSVEDRMGRTQYF.

This clonotype showed up just a few times. The rearrangement links TRBV4-1 to TRBJ2-7; 8 nucleotides agree with TRBD1. Trimming cost V 2 bases and J 1 base; bases outside gene matches: 4. The CDR3 runs to 15 residues. CDR1 and CDR2 (germline): MGHRA, YSYEKL. The CDR3 nucleotides read TGCGCCAGCAGCCAAAAAGGGACAGGATCCTACGAGCAGTACTTC. Its translation: CASSQKGTGSYEQYF.